Listed below are T cell receptor beta chains from one sample, sequenced in a study of neurological immune-mediated disorders. Using its own MiXCR run on the 5' RACE reads, TCRdb lists one record per CDR3 protein. The data contain tens of thousands of distinct CDR3 sequences, 4.5% of them singletons. Sequencing was performed on PBMCs. Receptors were obtained from a man aged 30 to 45 with multiple sclerosis. Each CDR3 is given with its conserved first and last residue. Fields, in order: D gene, V gene, clone size, J gene, CDR3 protein, CDR3 DNA. The D gene is left open where the match is weak. Size values are once, few and many counts, or a class for expanded clones, and some rows have none.

d_call: NA
v_call: TRBV30
clone_size: many
j_call: TRBJ1-1
cdr3_aa: CAWSLNMNTEAFF
cdr3_nt: TGTGCCTGGAGTCTTAACATGAACACTGAAGCTTTCTTT

d_call: NA
v_call: TRBV5-1
clone_size: many
j_call: TRBJ2-5
cdr3_aa: CASSLEPRETQYF
cdr3_nt: TGCGCCAGCAGCTTGGAACCGAGGGAGACCCAGTACTTC

d_call: NA
v_call: TRBV20-1
clone_size: many
j_call: TRBJ1-2
cdr3_aa: CSAHRGTNYGYTF
cdr3_nt: TGCAGTGCCCATCGGGGGACTAACTATGGCTACACCTTC

d_call: NA
v_call: TRBV19
clone_size: few
j_call: TRBJ1-2
cdr3_aa: CASSIWTGGYTF
cdr3_nt: TGTGCCAGTAGTATATGGACCGGTGGCTACACCTTC

d_call: NA
v_call: TRBV5-1
clone_size: many
j_call: TRBJ2-7
cdr3_aa: CASSLADGPYEQYF
cdr3_nt: TGCGCCAGCAGCTTGGCAGACGGACCCTACGAGCAGTACTTC

d_call: NA
v_call: TRBV5-1
clone_size: NA
j_call: TRBJ2-7
cdr3_aa: CASSTRFSGDLSYEQYF
cdr3_nt: TGCGCCAGCAGCACCCGTTTCTCAGGGGACCTCTCCTACGAGCAGTACTTC

d_call: NA
v_call: TRBV6-5
clone_size: many
j_call: TRBJ2-6
cdr3_aa: CASSPDWSSGANVLTF
cdr3_nt: TGTGCCAGCAGTCCTGACTGGAGCTCTGGGGCCAACGTCCTGACTTTC

d_call: TRBD2
v_call: TRBV7-8
clone_size: many
j_call: TRBJ2-1
cdr3_aa: CATTGVAGYNEQFF
cdr3_nt: TGTGCCACCACCGGGGTAGCGGGGTACAATGAGCAGTTCTTC

d_call: NA
v_call: TRBV12-3/TRBV12-4
clone_size: many
j_call: TRBJ1-5
cdr3_aa: CASSLTGQINQPQHF
cdr3_nt: TGTGCCAGCAGTTTAACGGGACAAATCAATCAGCCCCAGCATTTT

d_call: NA
v_call: TRBV5-1
clone_size: many
j_call: TRBJ2-3
cdr3_aa: CASSPFDFGSDTDTQYF
cdr3_nt: TGCGCCAGCAGCCCGTTTGACTTCGGGTCGGACACAGATACGCAGTATTTT

d_call: NA
v_call: TRBV29-1
clone_size: few
j_call: TRBJ1-1
cdr3_aa: CSVGWAANTEAFF
cdr3_nt: TGCAGCGTGGGGTGGGCGGCGAACACTGAAGCTTTCTTT

d_call: NA
v_call: TRBV20-1
clone_size: NA
j_call: TRBJ1-5
cdr3_aa: CSARTGRENQPQNF
cdr3_nt: TGCAGTGCTAGAACAGGCAGGGAGAATCAGCCACAGAATTTT

d_call: NA
v_call: TRBV7-9
clone_size: many
j_call: TRBJ2-2
cdr3_aa: CASSPLTGELFF
cdr3_nt: TGTGCCAGCAGCCCCTTGACCGGGGAGCTGTTTTTT

d_call: NA
v_call: TRBV9
clone_size: many
j_call: TRBJ1-2
cdr3_aa: CASSVGGQKVSLEFGGYTF
cdr3_nt: TGTGCCAGCAGCGTGGGCGGGCAGAAGGTCTCGCTGGAGTTCGGTGGCTACACCTTC

d_call: TRBD2
v_call: TRBV20-1
clone_size: NA
j_call: TRBJ2-1
cdr3_aa: CSANRFLGTSGATFGF
cdr3_nt: TGCAGTGCAAACCGCTTTTTGGGGACTAGCGGGGCCACCTTTGGATTC

d_call: NA
v_call: TRBV3-1
clone_size: NA
j_call: TRBJ1-5
cdr3_aa: CASSPRHSPMGNQPQHF
cdr3_nt: TGTGCCAGCAGCCCACGCCATTCCCCTATGGGCAATCAGCCCCAGCATTTT

d_call: NA
v_call: TRBV4-1
clone_size: many
j_call: TRBJ2-7
cdr3_aa: CASSQDYRRTSSYEQYF
cdr3_nt: TGCGCCAGCAGCCAAGATTACCGCCGGACGAGCTCCTACGAGCAGTACTTC

d_call: TRBD1
v_call: TRBV7-9
clone_size: few
j_call: TRBJ2-1
cdr3_aa: CASSLDWGTGTNEQFF
cdr3_nt: TGTGCCAGCAGCTTAGACTGGGGGACAGGGACCAATGAGCAGTTCTTC

d_call: NA
v_call: TRBV7-2
clone_size: NA
j_call: TRBJ2-1
cdr3_aa: CASNHRERGYNEQFF
cdr3_nt: TGTGCCAGCAACCACAGGGAGAGGGGATACAATGAGCAGTTCTTC

d_call: TRBD2
v_call: TRBV15
clone_size: many
j_call: TRBJ2-1
cdr3_aa: CATSRGTSGKNEQFF
cdr3_nt: TGTGCCACCAGCAGAGGGACTAGCGGGAAAAATGAGCAGTTCTTC

d_call: NA
v_call: TRBV20-1
clone_size: many
j_call: TRBJ1-2
cdr3_aa: CSIRPGGVYGYTF
cdr3_nt: TGCAGTATTCGACCGGGGGGCGTATATGGCTACACCTTC

d_call: NA
v_call: TRBV7-9
clone_size: few
j_call: TRBJ1-6
cdr3_aa: CASSPPRSTLHF
cdr3_nt: TGTGCCAGCAGCCCCCCACGGTCCACCCTCCACTTT

d_call: TRBD1
v_call: TRBV5-1
clone_size: many
j_call: TRBJ2-3
cdr3_aa: CASSLEGTGVDTQYF
cdr3_nt: TGCGCCAGCAGCTTGGAAGGGACAGGGGTCGATACGCAGTATTTT

d_call: NA
v_call: TRBV9
clone_size: many
j_call: TRBJ1-4
cdr3_aa: CASSVGVTIEKLFF
cdr3_nt: TGTGCCAGCAGCGTCGGGGTTACTATTGAAAAACTGTTTTTT

d_call: NA
v_call: TRBV9
clone_size: many
j_call: TRBJ2-6
cdr3_aa: CASSAPIYRAGANVLTF
cdr3_nt: TGTGCCAGCAGCGCCCCCATCTACAGGGCTGGGGCCAACGTCCTGACTTTC

d_call: NA
v_call: TRBV24-1
clone_size: NA
j_call: TRBJ2-3
cdr3_aa: CATSDHPDAWSSTDTQYF
cdr3_nt: TGTGCCACCAGTGACCACCCGGACGCATGGTCTAGCACAGATACGCAGTATTTT

d_call: TRBD1
v_call: TRBV4-1
clone_size: few
j_call: TRBJ1-2
cdr3_aa: CASSRGQASGDYGYTF
cdr3_nt: TGCGCCAGCAGCCGTGGACAGGCCAGCGGGGACTATGGCTACACCTTC

d_call: TRBD2
v_call: TRBV4-1
clone_size: many
j_call: TRBJ2-5
cdr3_aa: CASSNRIGTSGGVYQETQYF
cdr3_nt: TGCGCCAGCAGCAACAGGATTGGGACTAGCGGGGGGGTGTACCAAGAGACCCAGTACTTC

d_call: NA
v_call: TRBV4-1
clone_size: many
j_call: TRBJ2-1
cdr3_aa: CASSAPGHYNEQFF
cdr3_nt: TGCGCCAGCAGTGCCCCGGGACACTACAATGAGCAGTTCTTC

d_call: NA
v_call: TRBV14
clone_size: many
j_call: TRBJ1-2
cdr3_aa: CASSQDQAGAYGYTF
cdr3_nt: TGTGCCAGCAGCCAAGATCAAGCAGGAGCCTATGGCTACACCTTC

d_call: NA
v_call: TRBV14
clone_size: medium-sized
j_call: TRBJ1-1
cdr3_aa: CASSERSGYTKAFF
cdr3_nt: TGTGCCAGCAGCGAAAGGTCCGGGTATACTAAAGCTTTCTTT

d_call: TRBD1
v_call: TRBV7-9
clone_size: many
j_call: TRBJ2-1
cdr3_aa: CASSLGRTGLGNEQFF
cdr3_nt: TGTGCCAGCAGCTTAGGGAGGACAGGTCTCGGCAATGAGCAGTTCTTC

d_call: NA
v_call: TRBV5-1
clone_size: many
j_call: TRBJ2-1
cdr3_aa: CASSFQQSNYNEQFF
cdr3_nt: TGCGCCAGCAGCTTTCAGCAATCCAACTACAATGAGCAGTTCTTC

d_call: NA
v_call: TRBV9
clone_size: many
j_call: TRBJ1-1
cdr3_aa: CASSGRPGTEAFF
cdr3_nt: TGTGCCAGCAGCGGTCGACCGGGCACTGAAGCTTTCTTT

d_call: NA
v_call: TRBV6-1
clone_size: many
j_call: TRBJ2-7
cdr3_aa: CASSEIGGTFYEQYF
cdr3_nt: TGTGCCAGCAGTGAAATAGGGGGAACTTTTTACGAGCAGTACTTC

d_call: NA
v_call: TRBV4-1
clone_size: NA
j_call: TRBJ2-3
cdr3_aa: CASSQGGLISIATQYF
cdr3_nt: TGCGCCAGCAGCCAAGGAGGACTGATAAGCATTGCTACGCAGTATTTT

d_call: TRBD1
v_call: TRBV11-2
clone_size: many
j_call: TRBJ2-1
cdr3_aa: CASSPTGANAYNEQFF
cdr3_nt: TGTGCCAGCAGCCCCACAGGGGCGAACGCCTACAATGAGCAGTTCTTC

d_call: TRBD1
v_call: TRBV4-1
clone_size: many
j_call: TRBJ1-5
cdr3_aa: CASSQSQGGNQPQHF
cdr3_nt: TGCGCCAGCAGCCAGTCACAGGGGGGCAATCAGCCCCAGCATTTT

d_call: NA
v_call: TRBV20-1
clone_size: many
j_call: TRBJ1-1
cdr3_aa: CSARGGVGSAEAFF
cdr3_nt: TGCAGTGCTAGGGGGGGCGTGGGGAGCGCTGAAGCTTTCTTT

d_call: NA
v_call: TRBV12-3/TRBV12-4
clone_size: many
j_call: TRBJ2-1
cdr3_aa: CASRSGSYNEQFF
cdr3_nt: TGTGCCAGCAGATCAGGGTCCTACAATGAGCAGTTCTTC

d_call: NA
v_call: TRBV10-1
clone_size: NA
j_call: TRBJ2-7
cdr3_aa: CASSELPPGPYEQYF
cdr3_nt: TGCGCCAGCAGTGAGTTGCCTCCGGGACCCTACGAGCAGTACTTC

d_call: TRBD1
v_call: TRBV27
clone_size: many
j_call: TRBJ1-6
cdr3_aa: CASSITGTGGNSPLHF
cdr3_nt: TGTGCCAGCAGTATCACCGGGACAGGGGGTAATTCACCCCTCCACTTT

d_call: TRBD2
v_call: TRBV20-1
clone_size: many
j_call: TRBJ2-1
cdr3_aa: CSALASGSEQFF
cdr3_nt: TGCAGTGCTTTGGCTAGCGGATCGGAGCAGTTCTTC

d_call: NA
v_call: TRBV10-3
clone_size: few
j_call: TRBJ2-5
cdr3_aa: CAISEGQKETQYF
cdr3_nt: TGTGCCATCAGTGAGGGACAGAAAGAGACCCAGTACTTC

d_call: NA
v_call: TRBV9
clone_size: many
j_call: TRBJ1-1
cdr3_aa: CASSAGPNLSF
cdr3_nt: TGTGCCAGCAGCGCGGGACCCAACCTCTCGTTT

d_call: TRBD2
v_call: TRBV6-6
clone_size: few
j_call: TRBJ2-1
cdr3_aa: CASSLGGGLYNEQFF
cdr3_nt: TGTGCCAGCAGTTTGGGCGGGGGGCTCTACAATGAGCAGTTCTTC

d_call: TRBD1
v_call: TRBV6-5
clone_size: many
j_call: TRBJ1-4
cdr3_aa: CASVGPGGEKLFF
cdr3_nt: TGTGCCAGCGTCGGGCCAGGGGGGGAAAAACTGTTTTTT